This T cell receptor (beta chain) was recorded in a study of beta chain features in type 1 diabetes. Sampling consisted of one heparinised blood draw per donor, averaging approximately 100 mL. The whole isolated RNA underwent reverse transcription, so sequencing captured expressed TCRB transcripts. Libraries were prepared by immunoSEQ multiplex PCR; TCRdb keeps only in-frame clonotypes and omits some of them. The table includes nearly 250,000 clones, roughly 70% detected once. J lost 3 bases, V lost 3 bases, and 7 bases had no gene match. CDR1 and CDR2 (germline): MGHRA, YSYEKL. The length of the CDR3 is 17 residues.

This sequence joins TRBV4-1 and TRBJ2-2; 10 bases agree with TRBD2. The source material was naive CD4+ T cells from blood. The TCR was taken from a man aged 25-45 years in good health. CDR3 protein: CASSQGLAGAYTGELFF. Here the CDR3 DNA reads TGCGCCAGCAGCCAGGGTCTAGCGGGGGCCTACACCGGGGAGCTGTTTTTT.